The source of this T cell receptor beta chain is a study of T cell clonality in common variable immunodeficiency. Donors gave roughly 5 to 9 ml heparinized peripheral whole blood. Sequencing input was equivalent genomic DNA from CVID and controls. Here immunoSEQ multiplex PCR was the method, and the copy in TCRdb shows in-frame clones only, minus some. The sample lists approximately 44,000 clones, none appearing once, the ten largest making up over 9.5%. This clone came up many times. The antigen remains unidentified. The observed sequence ends 3 residues before the CDR3 terminus, with the missing tail filled in from the germline J gene. Per the germline V gene, CDR1 is SGHTA and CDR2 is FQGNSA. V lost 3 bases to trimming and J lost 3 bases, with 11 bases between them. This CDR3 is 14 amino acids long. Notes on the study in general: CVID subjects showed higher TCRbeta clonality than healthy controls. Authors noted CVID clonality's cause needs subpopulation repertoire sequencing.

This receptor was obtained from a person aged 18 to 70 in good health. The V and J genes are TRBV7-2 and TRBJ1-2, with D hard to call. The sample taken for sequencing was peripheral blood mononuclear cells. The CDR3 sequence: CASSFPGTYYGYTF. Partial CDR3 DNA: TGTGCCAGCAGCTTCCCAGGCACTTACTATGGC.